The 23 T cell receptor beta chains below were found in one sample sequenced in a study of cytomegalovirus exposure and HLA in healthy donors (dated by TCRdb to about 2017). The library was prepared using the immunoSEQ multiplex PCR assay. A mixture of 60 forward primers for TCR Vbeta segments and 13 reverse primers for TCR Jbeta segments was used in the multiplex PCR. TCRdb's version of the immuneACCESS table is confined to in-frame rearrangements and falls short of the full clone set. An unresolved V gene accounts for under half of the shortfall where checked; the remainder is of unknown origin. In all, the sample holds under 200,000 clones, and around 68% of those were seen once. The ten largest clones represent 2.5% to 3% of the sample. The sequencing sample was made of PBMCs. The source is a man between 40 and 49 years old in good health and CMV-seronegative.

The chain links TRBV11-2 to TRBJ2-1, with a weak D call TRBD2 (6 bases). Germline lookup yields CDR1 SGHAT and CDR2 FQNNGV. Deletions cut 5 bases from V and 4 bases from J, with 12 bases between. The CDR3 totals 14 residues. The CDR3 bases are TGTGCCAGCAGCCTACGGGAGAGGTACAATGAGCAGTTCTTC. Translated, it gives CASSLRERYNEQFF.

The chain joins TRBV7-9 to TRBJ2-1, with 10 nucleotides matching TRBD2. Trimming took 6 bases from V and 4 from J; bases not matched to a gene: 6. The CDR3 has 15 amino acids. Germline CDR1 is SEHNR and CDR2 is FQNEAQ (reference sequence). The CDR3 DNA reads TGTGCCAGCAGTGTAGCGGGGGGAAATTACAATGAGCAGTTCTTC. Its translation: CASSVAGGNYNEQFF.

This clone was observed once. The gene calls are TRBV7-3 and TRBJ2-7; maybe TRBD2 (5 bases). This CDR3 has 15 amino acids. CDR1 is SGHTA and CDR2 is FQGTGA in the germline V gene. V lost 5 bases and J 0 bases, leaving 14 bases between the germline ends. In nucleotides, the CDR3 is TGTGCCAGCAGCCTTAGCGCCGGCGGCTCCTACGAGCAGTACTTC. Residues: CASSLSAGGSYEQYF.

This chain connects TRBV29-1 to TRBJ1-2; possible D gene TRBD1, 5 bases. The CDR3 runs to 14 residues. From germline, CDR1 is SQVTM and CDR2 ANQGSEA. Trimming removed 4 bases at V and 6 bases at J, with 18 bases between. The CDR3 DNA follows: TGCAGCGTTGGCCCTTACGACAGCCCAGATGGCTACACCTTC. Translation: CSVGPYDSPDGYTF. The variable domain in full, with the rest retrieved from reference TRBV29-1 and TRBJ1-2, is SAVISQKPSRDICQRGTSLTIQCQVDSQVTMMFWYRQQPGQSLTLIATANQGSEATYESGFVIDKFPISRPNLTFSTLTVSNMSPEDSSIYLCSVGPYDSPDGYTFGSGTRLTVV.

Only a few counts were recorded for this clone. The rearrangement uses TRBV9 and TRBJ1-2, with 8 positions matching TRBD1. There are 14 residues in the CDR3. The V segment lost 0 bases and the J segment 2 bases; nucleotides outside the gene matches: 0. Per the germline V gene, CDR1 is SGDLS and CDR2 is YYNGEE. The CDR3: CASSVGTGNYGYTF. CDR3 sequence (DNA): TGTGCCAGCAGCGTAGGGACAGGGAACTATGGCTACACCTTC.

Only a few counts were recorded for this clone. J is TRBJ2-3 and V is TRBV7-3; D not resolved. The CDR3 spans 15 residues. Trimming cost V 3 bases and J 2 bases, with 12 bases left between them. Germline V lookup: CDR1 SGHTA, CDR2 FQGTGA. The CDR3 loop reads CASSLGRSSTDTQYF. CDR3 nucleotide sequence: TGTGCCAGCAGCTTGGGCAGGTCCTCCACAGATACGCAGTATTTT. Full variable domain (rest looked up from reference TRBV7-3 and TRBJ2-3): GAGVSQTPSNKVTEKGKYVELRCDPISGHTALYWYRQSLGQGPEFLIYFQGTGAADDSGLPNDRFFAVRPEGSVSTLKIQRTERGDSAVYLCASSLGRSSTDTQYFGPGTRLTVL.

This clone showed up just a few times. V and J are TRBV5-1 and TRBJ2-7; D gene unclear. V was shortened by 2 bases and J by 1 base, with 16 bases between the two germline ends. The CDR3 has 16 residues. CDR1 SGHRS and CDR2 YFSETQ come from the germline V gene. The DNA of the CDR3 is TGCGCCAGCAGCTTCCCGCCAGACACGGCTTCCTACGAGCAGTACTTC. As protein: CASSFPPDTASYEQYF.

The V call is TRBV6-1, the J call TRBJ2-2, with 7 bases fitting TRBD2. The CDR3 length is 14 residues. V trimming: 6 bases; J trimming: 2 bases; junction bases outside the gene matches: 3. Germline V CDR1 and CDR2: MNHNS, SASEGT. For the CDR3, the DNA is TGTGCCAGCAGGGGGGGGTCTAACACCGGGGAGCTGTTTTTT. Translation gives CASRGGSNTGELFF.

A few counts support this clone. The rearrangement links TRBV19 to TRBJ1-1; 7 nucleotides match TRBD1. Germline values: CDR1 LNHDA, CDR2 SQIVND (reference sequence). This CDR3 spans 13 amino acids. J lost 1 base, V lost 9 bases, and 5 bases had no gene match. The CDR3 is CASLGQANTEAFF. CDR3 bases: TGTGCCAGCTTAGGACAGGCGAACACTGAAGCTTTCTTT.

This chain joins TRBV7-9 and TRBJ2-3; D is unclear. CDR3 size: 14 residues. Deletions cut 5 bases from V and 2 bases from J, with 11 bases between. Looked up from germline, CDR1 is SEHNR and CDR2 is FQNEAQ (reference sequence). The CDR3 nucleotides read TGTGCCAGCAGCCCGGTAGTGAACACAGATACGCAGTATTTT. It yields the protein CASSPVVNTDTQYF.

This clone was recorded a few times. CDR3 bases: TGTGCCAGCAGCCAACTAGGACTAGCGGGAGTCGAGCAGTACTTC. Its protein is CASSQLGLAGVEQYF. J is TRBJ2-7 and V is TRBV11-2, with 13 bases identical to TRBD2. Germline-derived CDR1 and CDR2 are SGHAT and FQNNGV. The CDR3 is 15 residues long. Trimming took 5 bases from V and 6 from J; bases not matched to a gene: 7.

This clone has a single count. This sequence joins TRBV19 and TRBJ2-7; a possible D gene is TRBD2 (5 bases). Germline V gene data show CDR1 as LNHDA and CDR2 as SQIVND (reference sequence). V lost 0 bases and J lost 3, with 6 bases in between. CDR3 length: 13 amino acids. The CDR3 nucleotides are TGTGCCAGTAGTATAGAACGGGACTACGAGCAGTACTTC. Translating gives CASSIERDYEQYF.

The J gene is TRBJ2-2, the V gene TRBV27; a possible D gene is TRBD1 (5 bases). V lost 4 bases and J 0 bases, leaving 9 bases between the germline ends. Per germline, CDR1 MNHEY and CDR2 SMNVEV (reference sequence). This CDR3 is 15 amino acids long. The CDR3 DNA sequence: TGTGCCAGCAGTTCACAGGTGCCGAACACCGGGGAGCTGTTTTTT. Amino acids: CASSSQVPNTGELFF.

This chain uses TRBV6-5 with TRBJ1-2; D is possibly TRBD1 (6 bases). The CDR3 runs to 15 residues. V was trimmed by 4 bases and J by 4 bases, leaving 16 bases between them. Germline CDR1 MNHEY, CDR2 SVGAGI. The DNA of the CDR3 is TGTGCCAGCAGTTTCCTAGTACAGGGTTCCTATGGCTACACCTTC. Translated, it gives CASSFLVQGSYGYTF.

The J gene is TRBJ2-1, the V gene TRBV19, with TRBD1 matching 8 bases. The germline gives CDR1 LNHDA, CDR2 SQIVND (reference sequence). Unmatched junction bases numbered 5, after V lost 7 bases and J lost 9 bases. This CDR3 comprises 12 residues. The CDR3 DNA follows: TGTGCCAGTACCAGAGACAGGGGTGAGCAGTTCTTC. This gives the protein CASTRDRGEQFF. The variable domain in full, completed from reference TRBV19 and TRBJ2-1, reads DGGITQSPKYLFRKEGQNVTLSCEQNLNHDAMYWYRQDPGQGLRLIYYSQIVNDFQKGDIAEGYSVSREKKESFPLTVTSAQKNPTAFYLCASTRDRGEQFFGPGTRLTVL.

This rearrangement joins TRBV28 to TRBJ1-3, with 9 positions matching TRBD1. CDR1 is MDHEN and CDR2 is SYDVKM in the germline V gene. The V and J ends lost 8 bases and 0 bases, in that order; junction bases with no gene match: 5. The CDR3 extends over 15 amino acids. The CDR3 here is CASLGQGLSGNTIYF. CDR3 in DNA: TGTGCCAGCTTGGGACAGGGTCTCTCTGGAAACACCATATATTTT.

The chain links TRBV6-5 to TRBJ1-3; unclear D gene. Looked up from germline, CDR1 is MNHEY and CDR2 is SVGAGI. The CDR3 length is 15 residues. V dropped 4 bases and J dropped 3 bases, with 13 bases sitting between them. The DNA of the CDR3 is TGTGCCAGCAGTTCCGGAGTCGGGTTTGGAAACACCATATATTTT. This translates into CASSSGVGFGNTIYF.

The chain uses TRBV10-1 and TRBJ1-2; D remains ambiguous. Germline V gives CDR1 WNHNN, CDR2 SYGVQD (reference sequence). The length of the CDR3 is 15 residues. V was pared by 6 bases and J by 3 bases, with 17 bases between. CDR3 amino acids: CASRWAHTLDYGYTF. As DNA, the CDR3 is TGCGCCAGCAGGTGGGCCCATACTTTGGACTATGGCTACACCTTC.

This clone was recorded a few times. CDR3 nucleotide sequence: TGTGCCAGCAGCGAAGACAGTAACTATGGCTACACCTTC. This sequence encodes CASSEDSNYGYTF. The chain couples TRBV5-6 to TRBJ1-2; possibly TRBD1 for D (5 bases). CDR1 and CDR2 from the germline V gene are SGHDT and YYEEEE. This CDR3 is 13 amino acids long. V was shortened by 4 bases and J by 1 base, with 8 bases between the two germline ends.

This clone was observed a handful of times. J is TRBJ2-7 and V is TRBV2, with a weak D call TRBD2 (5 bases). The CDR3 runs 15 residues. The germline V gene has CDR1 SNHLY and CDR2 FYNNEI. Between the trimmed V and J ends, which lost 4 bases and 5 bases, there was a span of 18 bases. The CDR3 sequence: CASSGSLWERNEQYF. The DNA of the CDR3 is TGTGCCAGCAGTGGAAGCTTGTGGGAGAGGAACGAGCAGTACTTC. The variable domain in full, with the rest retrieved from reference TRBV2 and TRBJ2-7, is EPEVTQTPSHQVTQMGQEVILRCVPISNHLYFYWYRQILGQKVEFLVSFYNNEISEKSEIFDDQFSVERPDGSNFTLKIRSTKLEDSAMYFCASSGSLWERNEQYFGPGTRLTVT.

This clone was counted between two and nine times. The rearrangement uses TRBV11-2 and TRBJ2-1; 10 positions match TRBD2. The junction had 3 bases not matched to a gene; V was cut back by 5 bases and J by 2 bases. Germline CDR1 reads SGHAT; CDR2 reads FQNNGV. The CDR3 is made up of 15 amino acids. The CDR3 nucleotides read TGTGCCAGCAGCCCCAGCGGGGGGGCCTACAATGAGCAGTTCTTC. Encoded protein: CASSPSGGAYNEQFF.

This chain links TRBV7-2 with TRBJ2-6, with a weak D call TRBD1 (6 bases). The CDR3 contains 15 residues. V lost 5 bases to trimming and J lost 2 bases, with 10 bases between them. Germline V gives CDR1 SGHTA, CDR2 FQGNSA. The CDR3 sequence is CASSLYRAGANVLTF. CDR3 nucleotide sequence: TGTGCCAGCAGCCTATACAGGGCTGGGGCCAACGTCCTGACTTTC.

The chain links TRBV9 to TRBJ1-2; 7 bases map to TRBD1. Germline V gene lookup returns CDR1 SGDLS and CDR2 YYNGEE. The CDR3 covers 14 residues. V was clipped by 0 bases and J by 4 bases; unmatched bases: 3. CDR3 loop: CASSVGQGSYGYTF. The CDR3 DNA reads TGTGCCAGCAGCGTAGGACAGGGCAGCTATGGCTACACCTTC.